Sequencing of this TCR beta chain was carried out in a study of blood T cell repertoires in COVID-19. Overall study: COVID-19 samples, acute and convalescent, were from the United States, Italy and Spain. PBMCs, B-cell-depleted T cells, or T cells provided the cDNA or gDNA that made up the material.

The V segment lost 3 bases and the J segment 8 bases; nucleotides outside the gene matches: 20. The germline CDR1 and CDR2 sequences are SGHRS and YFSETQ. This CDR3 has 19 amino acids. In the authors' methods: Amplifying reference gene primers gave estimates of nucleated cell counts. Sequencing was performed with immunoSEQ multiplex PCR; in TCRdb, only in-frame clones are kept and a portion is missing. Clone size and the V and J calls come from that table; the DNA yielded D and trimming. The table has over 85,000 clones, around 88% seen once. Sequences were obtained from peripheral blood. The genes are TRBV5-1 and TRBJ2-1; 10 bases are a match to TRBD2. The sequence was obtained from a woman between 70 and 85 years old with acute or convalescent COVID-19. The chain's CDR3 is CASSSPSRPSGRALDEQFF. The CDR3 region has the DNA TGCGCCAGCAGCTCGCCCAGCCGACCAAGCGGGAGGGCCTTGGATGAGCAGTTCTTC.